These 16 T cell receptor beta chains originate from one sample sequenced in a study of identical twins. TCRdb independently ran MiXCR on the 5' RACE reads; one entry per CDR3 protein. In the table there are 1.5 million to 2 million distinct CDR3 sequences, about 31% of which are singletons. Sequenced sample: cord blood. These receptors came from a newborn girl in good health.

This sequence joins TRBV6-1 and TRBJ2-5, with 10 bases fitting TRBD2. The CDR3 sequence is 15 residues long. CDR1 is MNHNS and CDR2 is SASEGT in the germline V gene. V gave up 2 bases and J gave up 4 bases; unmatched junction bases: 4. CDR3 region: CASSETSGTSETQYF. DNA of the CDR3: TGTGCCAGCAGTGAAACTAGCGGGACCTCAGAGACCCAGTACTTC.

This clonotype was recorded a few times. The chain links TRBV6-5 to TRBJ1-1, with TRBD1 as a possible D gene (6 bases). Trimming cost V 6 bases and J 5 bases, with 19 bases left between them. This CDR3 region has 15 residues. CDR1 is MNHEY and CDR2 is SVGAGI in the germline V gene. CDR3 nucleotides: TGTGCCAGCAGCCGATCGAGGGGGATGGGGACTGAAGCTTTCTTT. It is translated as CASSRSRGMGTEAFF.

This clonotype was detected only a few times. The gene calls are TRBV5-1 and TRBJ2-1; D call uncertain. Deletions cut 4 bases from V and 10 bases from J, with 12 bases between. This CDR3 is 12 amino acids long. Germline V lookup: CDR1 SGHRS, CDR2 YFSETQ. In DNA, the CDR3 is TGCGCCAGCAGCAGCCGCCTGGAGGAGCAGTTCTTC. As protein: CASSSRLEEQFF.

The CDR3 is CASSDPAEGNYGYTF. Here the CDR3 DNA reads TGTGCCAGCAGTGACCCAGCTGAAGGCAACTATGGCTACACCTTC. The chain couples TRBV6-6 to TRBJ1-2; D uncertain. CDR3 length: 15 amino acids. The ends were cut back, 5 bases at V and 2 bases at J, with 15 bases in the middle. CDR1 and CDR2 (germline): MNHNY, SVGAGI (reference sequence).

Note on this clonotype: With a much larger clone just one base away, this may be a read error. The chain uses TRBV29-1 and TRBJ1-2; D is uncertain. Germline V gives CDR1 SQVTM, CDR2 ANQGSEA. This CDR3 comprises 12 residues. The CDR3 loop reads CSVGVYNHGYTF. For the CDR3, the DNA is TGCAGCGTCGGGGTCTATAACCATGGCTACACCTTC. The full variable domain, with the rest looked up from reference TRBV29-1 and TRBJ1-2, is SAVISQKPSRDICQRGTSLTIQCQVDSQVTMMFWYRQQPGQSLTLIATANQGSEATYESGFVIDKFPISRPNLTFSTLTVSNMSPEDSSIYLCSVGVYNHGYTFGSGTRLTVV.

The rearrangement joins TRBV7-8 to TRBJ2-5; 11 bases agree with TRBD2. This CDR3 is 16 amino acids long. The V gene's germline CDR1 is SGHVS and CDR2 FQNEAQ. The J segment lost 3 bases and the V segment lost 4 bases, leaving 7 bases of the junction unmatched. In nucleotides, the CDR3 is TGTGCCAGCAGCTCAGAATCGACTAGCGGGGAAGAGACCCAGTACTTC. It is translated as CASSSESTSGEETQYF.

The chain couples TRBV7-2 to TRBJ2-1, with 14 bases aligning to TRBD2. Germline CDR1 SGHTA, CDR2 FQGNSA. This CDR3 region has 19 residues. V shed 6 bases, J shed 3 bases, and the junction held 13 bases outside the gene matches. CDR3 sequence: CASSLAPGTSGSVYNEQFF. In DNA, the CDR3 is TGTGCCAGCAGTCTCGCCCCCGGGACTAGCGGGAGTGTCTACAATGAGCAGTTCTTC.

This clonotype has only a few counts. This rearrangement joins TRBV2 to TRBJ1-2; no definite D call. The CDR3 length is 13 residues. Germline lookup yields CDR1 SNHLY and CDR2 FYNNEI. The V and J ends lost 7 bases and 1 base respectively, with 10 bases between them. The CDR3 protein is CASKGGNNYGYTF. CDR3 bases: TGTGCCAGCAAAGGAGGGAATAACTATGGCTACACCTTC.

The rearrangement links TRBV12-3 or TRBV12-4 to TRBJ2-3; TRBD2 aligns across 9 bases. Germline trimming cut 5 bases from V and 1 base from J; bases unmatched to any gene: 10. This CDR3 contains 17 residues. In DNA, the CDR3 is TGTGCCAGCAGTCCGTTAGCGGGAGCGGTTGGCACAGATACGCAGTATTTT. Translation gives CASSPLAGAVGTDTQYF.

This clonotype was seen ten or more times. The chain combines TRBV10-2 with TRBJ2-4; D is possibly TRBD2 (6 bases). Germline CDR1 and CDR2: WSHSY and SAAADI. This CDR3 comprises 15 residues. V lost 5 bases, J lost 0 bases, and 11 bases lay in between. The CDR3 reads CASSQTGVAKNIQYF. The CDR3 region has the DNA TGCGCCAGCAGTCAAACGGGAGTAGCCAAAAACATTCAGTACTTC.

The chain joins TRBV5-1 to TRBJ1-5; TRBD1 matches at 9 bases. This CDR3 is 16 amino acids long. The V and J ends lost 1 base and 6 bases, in that order; junction bases with no gene match: 8. The germline gives CDR1 SGHRS, CDR2 YFSETQ. CDR3 bases: TGCGCCAGCAGCTTGCGCCCGGGACAGGGAGGTCAGCCCCAGCATTTT. This gives the protein CASSLRPGQGGQPQHF. The entire variable domain, with the rest obtained from reference TRBV5-1 and TRBJ1-5, is as follows: KAGVTQTPRYLIKTRGQQVTLSCSPISGHRSVSWYQQTPGQGLQFLFEYFSETQRNKGNFPGRFSGRQFSNSRSEMNVSTLELGDSALYLCASSLRPGQGGQPQHFGDGTRLSIL.

This chain's CDR3 is CASSLRRSEDTQYF. Here the CDR3 DNA reads TGTGCCAGCAGTCTCCGGAGGTCGGAAGATACGCAGTATTTT. This chain joins TRBV12-3 or TRBV12-4 and TRBJ2-3; a possible D gene is TRBD2 (5 bases). With 5 bases removed from V and 5 bases from J, the gap between germline ends came to 14 bases. The CDR3 sequence is 14 residues long.

This chain joins TRBV6-2 or TRBV6-3 and TRBJ2-1; TRBD2 might be the D (7 bases). The CDR3 consists of 17 residues. CDR1 is MNHEY and CDR2 is SVGEGT in the germline V gene. The V and J ends lost 6 bases and 2 bases respectively, with 20 bases between them. The CDR3 loop is CASRATMAGATYNEQFF. CDR3 nucleotides: TGTGCCAGCAGGGCCACTATGGCGGGGGCTACCTACAATGAGCAGTTCTTC.

This clonotype was detected a few times. The V call is TRBV7-9, the J call TRBJ1-1; D call uncertain. The CDR3 runs 14 residues. Looked up from germline, CDR1 is SEHNR and CDR2 is FQNEAQ (reference sequence). V dropped 3 bases and J dropped 7 bases, with 15 bases sitting between them. CDR3 DNA sequence: TGTGCCAGCAGCTTTACGGCGTCCTCAAGTGAAGCTTTCTTT. Its translation is CASSFTASSSEAFF. Drawing the rest from reference TRBV7-9 and TRBJ1-1, the complete variable domain is DTGVSQNPRHKITKRGQNVTFRCDPISEHNRLYWYRQTLGQGPEFLTYFQNEAQLEKSRLLSDRFSAERPKGSFSTLEIQRTEQGDSAMYLCASSFTASSSEAFFGQGTRLTVV.

This clonotype was recorded a few times. The chain uses TRBV6-6 and TRBJ2-7, with 8 bases lining up with TRBD1. Per the germline V gene, CDR1 is MNHNY and CDR2 is SVGAGI (reference sequence). The CDR3 sequence is 15 residues long. The trim removed 6 bases at V and 3 bases at J, leaving 10 bases unmatched. The CDR3 region is CASSHLGTGFYEQYF. The CDR3 nucleotides read TGTGCCAGCAGCCACCTCGGGACAGGATTCTACGAGCAGTACTTC.

This sequence joins TRBV5-1 and TRBJ2-4; D not resolved. V lost 2 bases, J lost 1 base, and 10 bases lay in between. The CDR3 totals 15 residues. Germline-derived CDR1 and CDR2 are SGHRS and YFSETQ. CDR3 region: CASSFGDGAKNIQYF. The CDR3 nucleotides are TGCGCCAGCAGCTTCGGAGATGGGGCCAAAAACATTCAGTACTTC.